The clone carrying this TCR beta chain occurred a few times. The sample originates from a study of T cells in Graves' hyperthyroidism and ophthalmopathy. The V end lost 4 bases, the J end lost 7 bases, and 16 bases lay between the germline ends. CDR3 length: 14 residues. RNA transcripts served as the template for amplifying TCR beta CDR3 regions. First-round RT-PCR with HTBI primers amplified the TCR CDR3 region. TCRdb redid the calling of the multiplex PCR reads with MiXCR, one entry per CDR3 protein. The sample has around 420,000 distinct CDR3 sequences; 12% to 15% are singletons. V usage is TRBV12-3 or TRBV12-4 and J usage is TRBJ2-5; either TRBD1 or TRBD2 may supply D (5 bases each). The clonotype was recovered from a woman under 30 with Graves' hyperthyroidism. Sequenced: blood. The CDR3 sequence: CASSSPGGRGTQYF. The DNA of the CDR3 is TGTGCCAGCAGTTCGCCTGGGGGTCGCGGGACCCAGTACTTC.